One sample yielded the 30 T cell receptor beta chains listed below, sequenced in a study of human T cells and chemical hapten exposure. Time point described: pre-sensitization, week 0. This sample's treatment: therapeutic diphenylcyclopropenone sensitization with weekly scalp DPC. TCRdb used MiXCR to reprocess the RACE reads, holding one entry per CDR3 protein. The repertoire holds 250,000 or so distinct CDR3 sequences, with 7.7% as singletons. Sequenced material: whole blood, taken in connection with sensitization to the hapten diphenylcyclopropenone (DPC). These receptor sequences come from a man between 18 and 35 years old with alopecia areata. Some clones in this sample may be carry-over from other donors' samples.

This clonotype has at least ten counts. The V gene is TRBV7-8, the J gene TRBJ2-1; D not resolved. CDR1 and CDR2 from the germline V gene are SGHVS and FQNEAQ. The V gene lost 6 bases and the J gene lost 8 bases, with 11 bases spanning the gap. This CDR3 region has 12 residues. Here the CDR3 DNA reads TGTGCCAGCAGACTGTATAGGGATGAGCAGTTCTTC. Its translation is CASRLYRDEQFF.

This clonotype was picked up many times. The chain joins TRBV20-1 to TRBJ2-2, with 8 bases lining up with TRBD1. From germline, CDR1 is DFQATT and CDR2 SNEGSKA (reference sequence). This CDR3 spans 19 amino acids. The junction had 16 bases not matched to a gene; V was cut back by 4 bases and J by 0 bases. CDR3 protein: CSANRGDGEKLPNTGELFF. Written as DNA, the CDR3 is TGCAGTGCTAACAGGGGGGATGGGGAAAAACTACCGAACACCGGGGAGCTGTTTTTT.

The chain joins TRBV20-1 to TRBJ1-2; no reliable D call. This CDR3 spans 12 amino acids. Trimming shortened V by 3 bases and J by 6 bases, and 11 bases separated the two germline ends. Germline V gives CDR1 DFQATT, CDR2 SNEGSKA (reference sequence). The CDR3: CSARDGLNGYTF. CDR3 nucleotides: TGCAGTGCTAGGGACGGACTTAATGGCTACACCTTC.

The chain joins TRBV7-2 to TRBJ1-5; D is undetermined. The germline CDR1 and CDR2 sequences are SGHTA and FQGNSA. Trimming left V 0 bases short and J 4 bases short, with 7 bases between. This CDR3 contains 14 residues. The CDR3 sequence: CASSLAARNQPQHF. The CDR3, as DNA: TGTGCCAGCAGCTTAGCTGCCAGGAATCAGCCCCAGCATTTT. Combining the CDR3 with reference TRBV7-2 and TRBJ1-5 gives the whole variable domain GAGVSQSPSNKVTEKGKDVELRCDPISGHTALYWYRQSLGQGLEFLIYFQGNSAPDKSGLPSDRFSAERTGGSVSTLTIQRTQQEDSAVYLCASSLAARNQPQHFGDGTRLSIL.

This clonotype was seen a few times. This chain links TRBV5-1 with TRBJ2-5, with TRBD2 matching over 9 bases. Germline V CDR1 and CDR2: SGHRS, YFSETQ. The trim removed 5 bases at V and 2 bases at J, leaving 4 bases unmatched. The CDR3 runs 14 residues. For the CDR3, the DNA is TGCGCCAGCAGAAGCGGGGGGATACAAGAGACCCAGTACTTC. This gives the protein CASRSGGIQETQYF.

V and J are TRBV29-1 and TRBJ2-7; tentative D call: TRBD1 (5 bases). Trimming took 4 bases from V and 3 from J, leaving 10 bases between them. This CDR3 is built from 12 residues. Germline-derived CDR1 and CDR2 are SQVTM and ANQGSEA. For the CDR3, the DNA is TGCAGCGTTGGACAGATGTTCTACGAGCAGTACTTC. Encoded protein: CSVGQMFYEQYF.

This clonotype showed up just a few times. The chain carries TRBV7-9 and TRBJ2-3; maybe TRBD1 (5 bases). Germline values: CDR1 SEHNR, CDR2 FQNEAQ (reference sequence). The V end was cut by 1 base, the J end by 1 base, with 12 bases between. CDR3 size: 16 residues. This CDR3 reads CASSLVRGLGTDTQYF. CDR3 sequence (DNA): TGTGCCAGCAGCTTAGTAAGGGGATTGGGCACAGATACGCAGTATTTT.

The genes are TRBV7-2 and TRBJ2-5, with D possibly being TRBD2 (5 bases). V gave up 3 bases and J gave up 7 bases, with 15 bases separating them. This CDR3 region has 14 residues. From germline, CDR1 is SGHTA and CDR2 FQGNSA. CDR3 DNA sequence: TGTGCCAGCAGCTTGGCGGGTGGCGCTGGGACCCAGTACTTC. It translates to CASSLAGGAGTQYF. Supplemented by reference TRBV7-2 and TRBJ2-5, the full variable domain reads GAGVSQSPSNKVTEKGKDVELRCDPISGHTALYWYRQSLGQGLEFLIYFQGNSAPDKSGLPSDRFSAERTGGSVSTLTIQRTQQEDSAVYLCASSLAGGAGTQYFGPGTRLLVL.

The chain carries TRBV5-1 and TRBJ1-2; tentative D call: TRBD1 (5 bases). V shed 1 base and J shed 4 bases, with 8 bases lying between them. CDR1 is SGHRS, CDR2 YFSETQ, per germline. The CDR3 contains 13 residues. The CDR3 nucleotides are TGCGCCAGCAGCTTGTTCAGGGCCTATGGCTACACCTTC. Translating it yields CASSLFRAYGYTF.

This clonotype has just a few counts. The J gene is TRBJ2-3, the V gene TRBV20-1; TRBD2 agrees at 10 bases. The CDR3 runs 16 residues. V lost 1 base and J lost 4; bases outside the gene matches: 8. Germline V lookup: CDR1 DFQATT, CDR2 SNEGSKA (reference sequence). CDR3 in DNA: TGCAGTGCTAGAGGCTTGCTAGCGGGGGATCCAGATACGCAGTATTTT. It translates to CSARGLLAGDPDTQYF.

The sample holds many counts of this clonotype. The chain couples TRBV28 to TRBJ2-1; 8 nucleotides match TRBD1. This CDR3 spans 16 amino acids. The J segment lost 0 bases and the V segment lost 6 bases, leaving 7 bases of the junction unmatched. The germline V gene encodes CDR1 MDHEN and CDR2 SYDVKM. CDR3 sequence reads: CASSLLGQDSYNEQFF. CDR3 coding DNA: TGTGCCAGCAGCCTCCTGGGACAGGACTCCTACAATGAGCAGTTCTTC.

The sample holds many counts of this clonotype. V and J are TRBV20-1 and TRBJ1-1; 8 bases line up with TRBD1. With 7 bases clipped from V and 2 bases from J, the junction kept 6 bases outside the gene matches. The germline V gene has CDR1 DFQATT and CDR2 SNEGSKA (reference sequence). This CDR3 comprises 13 residues. DNA of the CDR3: TGCAGTGTCCCACAGGGGGTAAACACTGAAGCTTTCTTT. Protein product: CSVPQGVNTEAFF.

This clonotype was seen more than once but under ten times. The V gene is TRBV20-1, the J gene TRBJ2-3, with 12 bases fitting TRBD2. The germline CDR1 and CDR2 sequences are DFQATT and SNEGSKA (reference sequence). The V segment lost 0 bases and the J segment 5 bases; nucleotides outside the gene matches: 15. The CDR3 runs to 19 residues. The CDR3 loop is CSARDVKGLAGPSGDTQYF. For the CDR3, the DNA is TGCAGTGCTAGAGATGTAAAGGGACTAGCGGGTCCTTCGGGAGATACGCAGTATTTT.

This clonotype came up a few times. The V gene is TRBV5-1, the J gene TRBJ2-3, with 11 bases identical to TRBD2. This CDR3 contains 17 residues. V was pared by 4 bases and J by 4 bases, with 11 bases of the junction left unmatched. The germline V gene encodes CDR1 SGHRS and CDR2 YFSETQ. The CDR3 nucleotides read TGCGCCAGCAGCCTCGGGACTAGCGGCTCAACGGCAGATACGCAGTATTTT. It translates to CASSLGTSGSTADTQYF.

This chain connects TRBV4-1 to TRBJ2-1; 10 positions match TRBD2. Germline values: CDR1 MGHRA, CDR2 YSYEKL. The CDR3 covers 16 residues. The V and J ends lost 0 bases and 2 bases, in that order; junction bases with no gene match: 1. The CDR3 sequence is CASSQETSGAYNEQFF. In DNA form, the CDR3 reads TGCGCCAGCAGCCAAGAAACTAGCGGGGCCTACAATGAGCAGTTCTTC.

Many counts were recorded for this clonotype. The chain combines TRBV10-3 with TRBJ2-6; D possibly corresponds to TRBD1 (6 bases). Per germline, CDR1 ENHRY and CDR2 SYGVKD. V was trimmed by 4 bases and J by 5 bases, leaving 9 bases between them. CDR3 length equals 14 residues. The CDR3 DNA is TGTGCCATCAGTGGATGGGACAGGGCCAACGTCCTGACTTTC. Translated, it gives CAISGWDRANVLTF.

The chain combines TRBV6-2 or TRBV6-3 with TRBJ2-3; D may correspond to TRBD1 or TRBD2 (5 bases each). Trimming removed 6 bases from V and 4 bases from J, with 17 bases in between. The germline CDR1 and CDR2 sequences are MNHEY and SVGEGT. The CDR3 length is 15 residues. The CDR3 sequence: CASRSGRNDADTQYF. CDR3 in DNA: TGTGCCAGCAGGTCGGGACGGAATGATGCAGATACGCAGTATTTT.

The chain combines TRBV20-1 with TRBJ2-7; TRBD1 is a possible D gene (5 bases). V shed 4 bases and J shed 2 bases, with 12 bases lying between them. Germline assignment: CDR1 DFQATT and CDR2 SNEGSKA (reference sequence). This CDR3 spans 13 amino acids. CDR3 in DNA: TGCAGTGCTATACCAGGACACACCTACGAGCAGTACTTC. Its protein is CSAIPGHTYEQYF.

V is TRBV7-2 and J is TRBJ2-5, with TRBD2 matching over 8 bases. The CDR3 is 15 residues long. Trimming removed 6 bases from V and 5 bases from J; junction bases left unmatched: 11. The V gene's germline CDR1 is SGHTA and CDR2 FQGNSA. The CDR3 is CASSPAGGRSETQYF. The CDR3 DNA reads as TGTGCCAGCAGTCCCGCGGGGGGCCGTAGCGAGACCCAGTACTTC.

This clonotype turned up a few times. The V call is TRBV6-2 or TRBV6-3, the J call TRBJ2-7, with 7 nucleotides matching TRBD1. There are 15 residues in the CDR3. Germline-derived CDR1 and CDR2 are MNHEY and SVGEGT. Trimming cost V 0 bases and J 0 bases; bases outside gene matches: 2. The CDR3 spells CASSYSWDSSYEQYF. In DNA form, the CDR3 reads TGTGCCAGCAGTTACTCGTGGGACAGCTCCTACGAGCAGTACTTC.

In this sample, this clonotype turned up a few times. This chain joins TRBV7-2 and TRBJ2-3; D is uncertain. Trimming pared 7 bases from V and 2 bases from J, leaving 31 bases between. Germline V lookup: CDR1 SGHTA, CDR2 FQGNSA. This CDR3 has 20 amino acids. DNA of the CDR3: TGTGCCAGCACCCTACGGCGACAAAAAGAAGGCAGTTACTCCACAGATACGCAGTATTTT. This translates into CASTLRRQKEGSYSTDTQYF.

This clonotype was counted between two and nine times. The chain is built from TRBV11-3 and TRBJ1-1; D remains ambiguous. Germline V gene data show CDR1 as SGHNT and CDR2 as YENEEA. Trimming shortened V by 0 bases and J by 11 bases, and 13 bases separated the two germline ends. The CDR3 has 13 amino acids. The CDR3 region has the DNA TGTGCCAGCAGCTTAGATGGTCGGGCGGAGGCTTTCTTT. Translated: CASSLDGRAEAFF.

Ten or more counts support this clonotype. This chain uses TRBV2 with TRBJ1-6; no reliable D call. CDR1 and CDR2 from the germline V gene are SNHLY and FYNNEI. The CDR3 totals 14 residues. V was pared by 5 bases and J by 8 bases, with 13 bases between. CDR3: CASSSGIGDSPLHF. The CDR3 DNA sequence: TGTGCCAGCAGTAGTGGAATTGGTGATTCACCCCTCCACTTT. Full variable domain (outside the CDR3, taken from reference TRBV2 and TRBJ1-6): EPEVTQTPSHQVTQMGQEVILRCVPISNHLYFYWYRQILGQKVEFLVSFYNNEISEKSEIFDDQFSVERPDGSNFTLKIRSTKLEDSAMYFCASSSGIGDSPLHFGNGTRLTVT.

The rearrangement uses TRBV12-3 or TRBV12-4 and TRBJ2-6; unclear D gene. The CDR3 covers 16 residues. With 3 bases removed from V and 0 bases from J, the gap between germline ends came to 9 bases. The CDR3 region has the DNA TGTGCCAGCAGTTTCATGCGGCGCTCTGGGGCCAACGTCCTGACTTTC. Translated: CASSFMRRSGANVLTF.

The V gene is TRBV28, the J gene TRBJ2-7; 8 nucleotides agree with TRBD1. This CDR3 contains 16 residues. V was clipped by 3 bases and J by 4 bases; unmatched bases: 11. CDR1 is MDHEN, CDR2 SYDVKM, per germline. CDR3 nucleotide sequence: TGTGCCAGCAGTTTTATTTCCTCAGGGGGCGTATACGAGCAGTACTTC. Protein: CASSFISSGGVYEQYF. Supplemented by reference TRBV28 and TRBJ2-7, the full variable domain reads DVKVTQSSRYLVKRTGEKVFLECVQDMDHENMFWYRQDPGLGLRLIYFSYDVKMKEKGDIPEGYSVSREKKERFSLILESASTNQTSMYLCASSFISSGGVYEQYFGPGTRLTVT.

At least ten counts were recorded for this clonotype. The CDR3 sequence: CASSQTGWGAPNEKLFF. The CDR3 bases are TGCGCCAGCAGCCAAACCGGATGGGGGGCCCCGAATGAAAAACTGTTTTTT. The rearrangement uses TRBV4-3 and TRBJ1-4; a possible D gene is TRBD1 (6 bases). The CDR3 sequence is 17 residues long. Germline values: CDR1 LGHNA, CDR2 YSLEER. The V end lost 2 bases, the J end lost 5 bases, and 18 bases lay between the germline ends.

This clonotype occurred a few times. The V call is TRBV18, the J call TRBJ2-7; no definite D call. The length of the CDR3 is 12 residues. V lost 2 bases to trimming and J lost 6 bases, with 8 bases between them. The germline CDR1 and CDR2 sequences are KGHSH and LQKENI. This CDR3 is CASSPLGREQYV. The CDR3 DNA reads as TGTGCCAGCTCACCATTGGGCCGCGAGCAGTACGTC.

The chain recombines TRBV20-1 with TRBJ2-1, with 8 bases identical to TRBD1. CDR1 and CDR2 (germline): DFQATT, SNEGSKA (reference sequence). This CDR3 contains 16 residues. J was trimmed by 6 bases and V by 0 bases; bases with no gene match: 10. The CDR3 region has the DNA TGCAGTGCTAGAGATCAGGGACAGGTGGGGGCCAATGAGCAGTTCTTC. This encodes CSARDQGQVGANEQFF.

The rearrangement links TRBV6-4 to TRBJ2-1; 10 positions match TRBD2. The CDR3 spans 16 residues. CDR1 is MRHNA, CDR2 SNTAGT, per germline. The V segment lost 7 bases and the J segment 6 bases; nucleotides outside the gene matches: 12. The CDR3 coding sequence is TGTGCCAGCATTGGAAAGAGCGGGGGGGCATTCAATGAGCAGTTCTTC. Protein: CASIGKSGGAFNEQFF.

This clonotype came up many times. The chain combines TRBV6-1 with TRBJ2-2; 9 bases align to TRBD1. Per germline, CDR1 MNHNS and CDR2 SASEGT. Losses at the gene ends were 6 bases for V and 5 bases for J; bases not matched to a gene: 4. The CDR3 is 14 amino acids. The CDR3 here is CASSTTGGTGELFF. The CDR3 DNA reads TGTGCCAGCAGCACGACAGGGGGGACCGGGGAGCTGTTTTTT.